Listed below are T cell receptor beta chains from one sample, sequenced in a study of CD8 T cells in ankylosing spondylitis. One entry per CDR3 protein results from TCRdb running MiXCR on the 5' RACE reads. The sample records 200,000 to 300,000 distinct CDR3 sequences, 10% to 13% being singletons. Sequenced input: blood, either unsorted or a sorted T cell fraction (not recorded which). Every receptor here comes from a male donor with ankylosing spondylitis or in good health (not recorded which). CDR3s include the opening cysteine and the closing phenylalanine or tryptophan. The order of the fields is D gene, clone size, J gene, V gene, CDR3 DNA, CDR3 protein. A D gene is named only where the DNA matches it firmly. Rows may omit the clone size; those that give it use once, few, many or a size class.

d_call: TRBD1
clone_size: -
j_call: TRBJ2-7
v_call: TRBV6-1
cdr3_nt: TGTGCCAGCAGCCTCGGGACAGCAGCACCATTCTCCTACGAGCAGTACTTC
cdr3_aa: CASSLGTAAPFSYEQYF

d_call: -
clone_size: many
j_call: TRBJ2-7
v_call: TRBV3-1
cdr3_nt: TGTGCCAGCAGCCAAGATCGGACAGATTACGAGCAGTACTTC
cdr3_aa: CASSQDRTDYEQYF

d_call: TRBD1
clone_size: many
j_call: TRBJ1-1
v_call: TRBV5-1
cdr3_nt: TGCGCCAGCAGCTATGGGACAGGGCGGATTAAGTTTGGTGGCACTGAAGCTTTCTTT
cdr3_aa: CASSYGTGRIKFGGTEAFF

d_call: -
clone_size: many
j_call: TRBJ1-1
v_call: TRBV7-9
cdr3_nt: TGTGCCAGCAGTCTAACCACAGCGAACACTGAAGCTTTCTTT
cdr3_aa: CASSLTTANTEAFF

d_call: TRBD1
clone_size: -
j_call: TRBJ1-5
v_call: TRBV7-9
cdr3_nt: TGTACCAGCAGCTCCGGGACAGGGGGTCAGCCCCAGCATTTT
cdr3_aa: CTSSSGTGGQPQHF

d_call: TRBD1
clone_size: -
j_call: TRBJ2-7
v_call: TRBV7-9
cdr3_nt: TGTGCCAGCAGCTTAGCTCCGGGACAGGTCCCCTACGAGCAGTACTTC
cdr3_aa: CASSLAPGQVPYEQYF

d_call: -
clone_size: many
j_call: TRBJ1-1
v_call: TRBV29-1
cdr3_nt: TGCAGCGTGAAGGTAGGGGGAATGAACACTGAAGCTTTCTTT
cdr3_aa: CSVKVGGMNTEAFF

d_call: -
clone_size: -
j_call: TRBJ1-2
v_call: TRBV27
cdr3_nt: TGTGCCAGCAGGACCCGGAGTGGCTACACCTTC
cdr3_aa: CASRTRSGYTF

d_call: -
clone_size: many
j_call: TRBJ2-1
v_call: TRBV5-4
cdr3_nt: TGTGCCAGCAGATATATCGGTCGCGAGCAGTTCTTC
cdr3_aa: CASRYIGREQFF

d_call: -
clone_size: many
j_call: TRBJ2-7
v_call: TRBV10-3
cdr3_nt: TGTGCCATAGCCCTGTCCGGACAGCCGATTGAGCAGTACTTC
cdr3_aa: CAIALSGQPIEQYF

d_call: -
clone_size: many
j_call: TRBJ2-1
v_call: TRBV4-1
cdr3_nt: TGCGCCAGCAGCCAAGGGCTCGGAGGGGGTACTACAATGACGCAGTTCTTC
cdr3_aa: CASSQGLGGGTTMTQFF

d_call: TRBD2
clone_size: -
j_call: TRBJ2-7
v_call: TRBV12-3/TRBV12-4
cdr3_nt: TGTGCCAGCAGTTTAAGTAGCGGGGGATTGTACGAGCAGTACTTC
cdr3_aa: CASSLSSGGLYEQYF

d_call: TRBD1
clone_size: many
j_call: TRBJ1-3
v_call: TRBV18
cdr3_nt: TGTGCCAGCTCACCTGACAGGGGAGCCGGAAACACCATATATTTT
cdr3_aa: CASSPDRGAGNTIYF

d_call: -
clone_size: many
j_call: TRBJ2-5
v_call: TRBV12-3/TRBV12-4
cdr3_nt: TGTGCCGTGACGCTGTGGGGGGACGAGACCCAGTACTTC
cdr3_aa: CAVTLWGDETQYF

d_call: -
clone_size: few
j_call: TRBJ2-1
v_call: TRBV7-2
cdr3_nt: TGTGCCAGCAGCTTATTAGGTAGGGCCCCTTACAATGAGCAGTTCTTC
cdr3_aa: CASSLLGRAPYNEQFF

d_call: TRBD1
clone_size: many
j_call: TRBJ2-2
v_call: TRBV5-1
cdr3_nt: TGCGCCAGCAGCTTAGACAGGGGGGCGAACACCGGGGAGCTGTTTTTT
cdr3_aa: CASSLDRGANTGELFF

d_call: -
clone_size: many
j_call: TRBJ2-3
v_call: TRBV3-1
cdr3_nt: TGTGCCAGCAGCCAAGAGGGGGCCTTCGGCGCAGATACGCAGTATTTT
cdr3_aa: CASSQEGAFGADTQYF

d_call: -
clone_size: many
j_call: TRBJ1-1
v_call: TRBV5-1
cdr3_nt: TGCGCCAGCAGCTTGGAGGGCGGCAGGGCCGGGACTGAAGCTTTCTTT
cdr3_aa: CASSLEGGRAGTEAFF

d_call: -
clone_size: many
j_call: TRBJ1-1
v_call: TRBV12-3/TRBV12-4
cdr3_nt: TGTGCCAGCAGCAAAGAGGTAATGGGCCCTCTCGCTTTCTTT
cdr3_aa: CASSKEVMGPLAFF

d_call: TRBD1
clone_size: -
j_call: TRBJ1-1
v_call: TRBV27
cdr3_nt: TGTGCCAGCGGTACAGGGGACACTGAAGCTTTCTTT
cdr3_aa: CASGTGDTEAFF

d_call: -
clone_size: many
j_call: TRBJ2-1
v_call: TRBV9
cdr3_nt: TGTGCCAGCAGCGTGGGTGGAGGCTCCTACAATGAGCAGTTCTTC
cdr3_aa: CASSVGGGSYNEQFF

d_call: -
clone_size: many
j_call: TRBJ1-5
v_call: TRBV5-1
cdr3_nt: TGCGCCAGCAGCTTGACAGGCTATCAGCCCCAGCATTTT
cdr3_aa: CASSLTGYQPQHF

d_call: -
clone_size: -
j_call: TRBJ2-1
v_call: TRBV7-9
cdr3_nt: TGTGCCAGCAGCTCCTCCGGGACTCCCTCATTCTTC
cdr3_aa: CASSSSGTPSFF

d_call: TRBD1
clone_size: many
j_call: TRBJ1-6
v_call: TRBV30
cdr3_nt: TGTGCCTGGAGAGGGGGCCTTGATTCACCCCTCCACTTT
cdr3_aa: CAWRGGLDSPLHF

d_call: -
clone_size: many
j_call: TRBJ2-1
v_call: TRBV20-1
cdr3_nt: TGCAGTGCTATAACGACAGGAGACGAGCAGTTCTTC
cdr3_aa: CSAITTGDEQFF

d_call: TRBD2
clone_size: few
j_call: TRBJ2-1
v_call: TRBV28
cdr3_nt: TGTGCCAGCAGCCGTACTAGCGGGGGGAGTGCCTACAATGAGCAGTTCTTC
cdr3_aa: CASSRTSGGSAYNEQFF

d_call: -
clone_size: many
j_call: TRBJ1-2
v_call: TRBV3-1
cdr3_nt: TGTGCCAGCAGCGAAGACTACAGAGTAGCCTTC
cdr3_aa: CASSEDYRVAF

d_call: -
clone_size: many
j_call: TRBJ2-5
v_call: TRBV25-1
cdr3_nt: TGTGCCAGCAGTGAAGGGGGTCGCGGGGAGACCCAGTACTTC
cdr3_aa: CASSEGGRGETQYF

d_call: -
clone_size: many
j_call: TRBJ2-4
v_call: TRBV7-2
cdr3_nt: TGTGCCAGCAGCTTAGGGCCAGGGATTCTTCTGGGCAAAAACATTCAGTACTTC
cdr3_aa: CASSLGPGILLGKNIQYF

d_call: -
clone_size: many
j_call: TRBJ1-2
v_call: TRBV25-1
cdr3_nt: TGTGCCAGCAGTGAATTTGTGAGCGGGGGCTACACCTTC
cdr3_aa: CASSEFVSGGYTF

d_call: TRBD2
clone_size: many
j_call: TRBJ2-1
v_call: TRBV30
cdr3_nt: TGTGCCTGGAGTACTAATCTAGCGGGGCCGTACAATGAGCAGTTCTTC
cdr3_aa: CAWSTNLAGPYNEQFF

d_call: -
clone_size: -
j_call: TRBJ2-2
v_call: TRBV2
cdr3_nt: TGTGCCAGCAGTGAAATAGAGGCCCCCGGGGAGCTGTTTTTT
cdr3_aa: CASSEIEAPGELFF

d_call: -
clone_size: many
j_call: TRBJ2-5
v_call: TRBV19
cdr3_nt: TGTGCCAGTAGTCTTACGGGACTCCCTCAAGAGACCCAGTACTTC
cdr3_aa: CASSLTGLPQETQYF

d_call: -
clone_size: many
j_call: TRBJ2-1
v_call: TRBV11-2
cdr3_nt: TGTGCCAGCAGCTCAAAAGCCAGCAACCTTTTCTACAATGAGCAGTTCTTC
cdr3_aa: CASSSKASNLFYNEQFF

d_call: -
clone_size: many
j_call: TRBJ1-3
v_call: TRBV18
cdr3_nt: TGTGCCAGCTCGCCCCTGACGGATTTCTCTGGAAACACCATATATTTT
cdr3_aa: CASSPLTDFSGNTIYF

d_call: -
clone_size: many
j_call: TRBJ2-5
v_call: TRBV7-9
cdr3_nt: TGTGCCAGCCGAAAAGGCAGGGAGAGGAGGGAGACCCAGTACTTC
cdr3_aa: CASRKGRERRETQYF

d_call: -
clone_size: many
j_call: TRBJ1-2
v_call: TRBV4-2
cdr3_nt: TGTGCCAGCAGCCAAGATCCGGGGGGGGGGAGTAATGATGGCTACACCTTC
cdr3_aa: CASSQDPGGGSNDGYTF